Here is one T cell receptor beta chain with its context. This sample is drawn from a study of Ad26.COV2.S vaccination and SARS-CoV-2 variants. Germline V gene data show CDR1 as SGHNT and CDR2 as YYREEE (reference sequence). Trimming stripped 4 bases from V and 6 bases from J, with 20 bases between. The CDR3 has 16 amino acids. Method: immunoSEQ multiplex PCR; TCRdb's copy keeps in-frame clones and lacks some. The sample contains hundreds of thousands of clones, 70% to 90% of which appear only once. The treatment: 15 to 20 received Ad26.COV2.S at low or high dose, single or two shots; several received placebo; per-sample allocation not given. Vaccine and placebo recipients were sampled on day 63 after the first injection.

Sequenced here: peripheral blood, sampled in a trial of Ad26.COV2.S vaccine versus placebo. This TCR was recovered from a person aged 18-60 years who received the Ad26.COV2.S COVID-19 vaccine or a placebo. The chain is built from TRBV5-4 and TRBJ2-1; the D gene is possibly TRBD1 (6 bases). CDR3 region: CASSALVRGYTNEQFF. The CDR3 DNA sequence: TGTGCCAGCAGCGCCTTGGTGAGGGGGTACACCAATGAGCAGTTCTTC. Using reference TRBV5-4 and TRBJ2-1 for the parts outside the CDR3, the full variable domain is ETGVTQSPTHLIKTRGQQVTLRCSSQSGHNTVSWYQQALGQGPQFIFQYYREEENGRGNFPPRFSGLQFPNYSSELNVNALELDDSALYLCASSALVRGYTNEQFFGPGTRLTVL.